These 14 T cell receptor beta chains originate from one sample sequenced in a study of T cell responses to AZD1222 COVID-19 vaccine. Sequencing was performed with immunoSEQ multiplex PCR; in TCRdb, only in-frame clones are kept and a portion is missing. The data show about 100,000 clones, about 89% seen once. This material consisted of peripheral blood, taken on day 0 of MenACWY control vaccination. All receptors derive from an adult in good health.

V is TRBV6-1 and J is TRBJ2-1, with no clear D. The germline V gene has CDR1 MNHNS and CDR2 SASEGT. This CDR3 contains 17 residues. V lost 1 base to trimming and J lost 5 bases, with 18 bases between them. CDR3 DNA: TGTGCCAGCAGTGAAGTCGGAGTGTGGGCAGAAAACAATGAGCAGTTCTTC. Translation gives CASSEVGVWAENNEQFF.

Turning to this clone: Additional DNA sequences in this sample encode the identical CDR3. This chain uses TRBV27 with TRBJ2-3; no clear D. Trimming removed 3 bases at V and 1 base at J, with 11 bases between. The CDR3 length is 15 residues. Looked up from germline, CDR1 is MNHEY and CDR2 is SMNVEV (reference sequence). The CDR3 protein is CASSFLTAGTDTQYF. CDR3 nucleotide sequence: TGTGCCAGCAGTTTTCTAACCGCGGGCACAGATACGCAGTATTTT.

The CDR3 region has the DNA TGCAGCATCGGGACAGGGGGCTACGAGCAGTACTTC. Translated, it gives CSIGTGGYEQYF. The chain has TRBV29-1 and TRBJ2-7; 11 nucleotides align to TRBD1. Germline trimming cut 8 bases from V and 3 bases from J; bases unmatched to any gene: 3. This CDR3 contains 12 residues. Germline values: CDR1 SQVTM, CDR2 ANQGSEA.

CDR3 DNA sequence: TGTGCCAGCAGTTACGGGGGGTCTGCCAATGAAAAACTGTTTTTT. Its translation is CASSYGGSANEKLFF. The chain is built from TRBV6-6 and TRBJ1-4, with D maybe TRBD1 (5 bases). V was shortened by 2 bases and J by 5 bases, with 12 bases between the two germline ends. Germline CDR1 is MNHNY and CDR2 is SVGAGI (reference sequence). The CDR3 totals 15 residues.

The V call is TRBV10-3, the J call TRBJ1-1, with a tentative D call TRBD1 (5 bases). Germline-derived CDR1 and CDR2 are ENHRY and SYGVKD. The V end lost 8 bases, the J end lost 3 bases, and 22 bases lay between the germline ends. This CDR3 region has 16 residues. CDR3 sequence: CAIGPGPGAGDTEAFF. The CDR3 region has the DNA TGTGCCATCGGACCTGGACCAGGTGCGGGGGACACTGAAGCTTTCTTT.

The CDR3 here is CASSVLGGGTDTQYF. The CDR3 bases are TGTGCCAGCAGCGTACTCGGGGGCGGCACAGATACGCAGTATTTT. The rearrangement uses TRBV9 and TRBJ2-3, with D possibly being TRBD1 or TRBD2 (6 bases each). Germline-derived CDR1 and CDR2 are SGDLS and YYNGEE. This CDR3 is 15 amino acids long. V lost 1 base and J lost 1, with 10 bases in between.

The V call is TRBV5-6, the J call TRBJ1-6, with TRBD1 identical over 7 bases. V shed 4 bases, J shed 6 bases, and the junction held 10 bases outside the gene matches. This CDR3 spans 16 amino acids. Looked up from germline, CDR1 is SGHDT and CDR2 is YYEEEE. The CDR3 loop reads CASSQHSGTANSPLHF. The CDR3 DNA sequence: TGTGCCAGCAGCCAGCATTCGGGGACAGCTAATTCACCCCTCCACTTT. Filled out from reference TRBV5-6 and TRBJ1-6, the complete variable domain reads DAGVTQSPTHLIKTRGQQVTLRCSPKSGHDTVSWYQQALGQGPQFIFQYYEEEERQRGNFPDRFSGHQFPNYSSELNVNALLLGDSALYLCASSQHSGTANSPLHFGNGTRLTVT.

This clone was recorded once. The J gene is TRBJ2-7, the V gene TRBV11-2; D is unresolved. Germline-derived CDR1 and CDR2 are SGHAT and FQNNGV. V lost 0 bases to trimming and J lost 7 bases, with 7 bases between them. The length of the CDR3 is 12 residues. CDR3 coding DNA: TGTGCCAGCAGCTTAGACTCATTAGAGCAGTACTTC. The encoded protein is CASSLDSLEQYF.

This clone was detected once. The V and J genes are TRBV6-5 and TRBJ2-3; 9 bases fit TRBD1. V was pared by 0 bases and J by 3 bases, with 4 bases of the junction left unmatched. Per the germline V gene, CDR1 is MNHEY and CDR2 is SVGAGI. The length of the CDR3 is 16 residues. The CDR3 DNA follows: TGTGCCAGCAGTTACTCGGGGACAGGGAGGACAGATACGCAGTATTTT. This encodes CASSYSGTGRTDTQYF.

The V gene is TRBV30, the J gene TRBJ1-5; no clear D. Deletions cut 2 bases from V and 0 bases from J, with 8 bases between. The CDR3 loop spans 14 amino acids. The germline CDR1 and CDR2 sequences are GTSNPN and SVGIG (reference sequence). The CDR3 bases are TGTGCCTGGAGTCTGACATTTAGCAATCAGCCCCAGCATTTT. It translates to CAWSLTFSNQPQHF.

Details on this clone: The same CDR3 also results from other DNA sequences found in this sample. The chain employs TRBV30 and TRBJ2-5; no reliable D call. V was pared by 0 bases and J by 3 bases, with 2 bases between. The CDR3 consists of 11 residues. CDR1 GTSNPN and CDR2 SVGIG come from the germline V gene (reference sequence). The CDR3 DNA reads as TGTGCCTGGAGTGTAAAAGAGACCCAGTACTTC. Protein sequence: CAWSVKETQYF.

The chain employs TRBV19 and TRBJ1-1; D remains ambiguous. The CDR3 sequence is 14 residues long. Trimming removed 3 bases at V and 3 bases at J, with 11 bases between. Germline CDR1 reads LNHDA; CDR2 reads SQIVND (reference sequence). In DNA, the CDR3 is TGTGCCAGTAGTATCGGTAAACGGGACACTGAAGCTTTCTTT. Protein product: CASSIGKRDTEAFF.

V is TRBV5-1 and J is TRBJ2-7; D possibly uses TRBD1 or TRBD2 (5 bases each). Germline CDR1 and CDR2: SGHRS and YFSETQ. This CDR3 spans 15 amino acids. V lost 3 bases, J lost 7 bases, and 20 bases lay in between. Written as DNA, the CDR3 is TGCGCCAGCAGCTGGTACCCTAAGGGAGCAGGGGAGCAGTACTTC. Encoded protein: CASSWYPKGAGEQYF.

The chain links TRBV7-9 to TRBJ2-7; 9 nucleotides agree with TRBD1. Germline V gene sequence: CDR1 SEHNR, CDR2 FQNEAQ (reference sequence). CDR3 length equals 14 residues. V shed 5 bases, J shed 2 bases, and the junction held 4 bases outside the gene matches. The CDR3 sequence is CASSPDRGTYEQYF. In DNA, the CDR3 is TGTGCCAGCAGCCCGGACAGGGGTACCTACGAGCAGTACTTC.